This T cell receptor (beta chain) was found in a study of technical replicates of blood from a few donors. The repertoire was sequenced with immunoSEQ multiplex PCR; TCRdb's copy has only in-frame clones and lacks some. The sample yields more than 65,000 clones, just over 95% seen once. The V and J ends lost 8 bases and 2 bases respectively, with 17 bases between them. Germline V gives CDR1 SQVTM, CDR2 ANQGSEA. The CDR3 contains 14 residues. Sequenced material: T cells isolated from PBMCs. The clonotype was recovered from a human donor in good health. J is TRBJ2-3 and V is TRBV29-1; possible D gene TRBD2, 5 bases. This chain's CDR3 is CSTSVSGYTDTQYF. DNA of the CDR3: TGCAGCACCTCCGTGAGCGGATACACAGATACGCAGTATTTT.